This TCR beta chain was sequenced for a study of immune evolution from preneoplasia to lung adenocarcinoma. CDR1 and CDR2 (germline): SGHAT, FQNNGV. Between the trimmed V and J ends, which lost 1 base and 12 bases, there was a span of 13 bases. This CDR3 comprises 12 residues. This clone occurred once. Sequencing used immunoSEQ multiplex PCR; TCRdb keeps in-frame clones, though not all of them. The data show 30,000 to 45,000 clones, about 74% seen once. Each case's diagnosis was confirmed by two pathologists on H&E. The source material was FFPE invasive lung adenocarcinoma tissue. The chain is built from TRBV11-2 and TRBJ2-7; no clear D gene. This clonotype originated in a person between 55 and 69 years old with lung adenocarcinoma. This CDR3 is CASSLVSGLPYF. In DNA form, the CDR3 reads TGTGCCAGCAGCTTAGTATCCGGGCTTCCGTACTTC.